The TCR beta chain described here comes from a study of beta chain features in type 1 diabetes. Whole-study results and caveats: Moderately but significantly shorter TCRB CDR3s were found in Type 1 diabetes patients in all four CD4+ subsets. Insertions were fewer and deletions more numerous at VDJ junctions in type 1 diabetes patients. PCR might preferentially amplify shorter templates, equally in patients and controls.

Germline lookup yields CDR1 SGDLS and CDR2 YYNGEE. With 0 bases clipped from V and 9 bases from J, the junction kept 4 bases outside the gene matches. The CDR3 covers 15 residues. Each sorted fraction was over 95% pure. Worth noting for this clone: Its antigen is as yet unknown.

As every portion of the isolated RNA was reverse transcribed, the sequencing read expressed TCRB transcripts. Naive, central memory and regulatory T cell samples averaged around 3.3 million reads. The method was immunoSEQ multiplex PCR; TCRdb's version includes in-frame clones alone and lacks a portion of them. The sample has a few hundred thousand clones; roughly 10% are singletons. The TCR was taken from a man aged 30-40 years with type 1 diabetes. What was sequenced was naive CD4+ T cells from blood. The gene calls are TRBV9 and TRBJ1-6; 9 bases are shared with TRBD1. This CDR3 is CASSVGQGVGSPLHF. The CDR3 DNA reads TGTGCCAGCAGCGTAGGACAGGGGGTAGGTTCACCCCTCCACTTT.